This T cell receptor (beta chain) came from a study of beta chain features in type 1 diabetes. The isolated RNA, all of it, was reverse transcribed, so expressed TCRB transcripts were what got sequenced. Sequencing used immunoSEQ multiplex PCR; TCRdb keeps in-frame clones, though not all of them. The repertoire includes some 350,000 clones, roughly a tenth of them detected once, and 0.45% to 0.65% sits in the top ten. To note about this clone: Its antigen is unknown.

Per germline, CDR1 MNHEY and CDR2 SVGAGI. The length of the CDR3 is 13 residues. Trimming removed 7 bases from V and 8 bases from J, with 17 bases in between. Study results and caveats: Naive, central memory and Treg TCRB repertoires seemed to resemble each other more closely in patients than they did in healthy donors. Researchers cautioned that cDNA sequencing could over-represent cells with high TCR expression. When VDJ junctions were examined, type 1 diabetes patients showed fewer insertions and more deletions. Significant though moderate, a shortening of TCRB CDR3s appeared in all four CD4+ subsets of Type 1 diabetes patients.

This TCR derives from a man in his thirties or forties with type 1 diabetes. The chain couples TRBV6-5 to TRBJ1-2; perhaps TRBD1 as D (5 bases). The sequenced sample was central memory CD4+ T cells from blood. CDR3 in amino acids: CASIPGRARGYTF. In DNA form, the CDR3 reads TGTGCCAGCATCCCCGGCAGGGCGAGGGGCTACACCTTC.